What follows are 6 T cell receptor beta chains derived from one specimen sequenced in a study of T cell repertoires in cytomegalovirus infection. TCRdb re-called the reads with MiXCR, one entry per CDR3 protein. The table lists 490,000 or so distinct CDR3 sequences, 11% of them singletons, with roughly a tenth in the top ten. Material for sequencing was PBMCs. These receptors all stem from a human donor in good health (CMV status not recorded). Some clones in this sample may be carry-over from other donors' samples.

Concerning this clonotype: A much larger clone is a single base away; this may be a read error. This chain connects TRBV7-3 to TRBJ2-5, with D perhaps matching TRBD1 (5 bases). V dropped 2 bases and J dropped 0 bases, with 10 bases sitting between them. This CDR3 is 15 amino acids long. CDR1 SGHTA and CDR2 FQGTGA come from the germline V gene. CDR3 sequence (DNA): TGTGCCAGCAGCTTAGGACACAGTGACCAAGAGACCCAGTACTTC. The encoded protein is CASSLGHSDQETQYF. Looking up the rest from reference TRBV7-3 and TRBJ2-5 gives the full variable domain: GAGVSQTPSNKVTEKGKYVELRCDPISGHTALYWYRQSLGQGPEFLIYFQGTGAADDSGLPNDRFFAVRPEGSVSTLKIQRTERGDSAVYLCASSLGHSDQETQYFGPGTRLLVL.

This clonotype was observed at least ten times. The CDR3 here is CASSRLGTGREKLFF. The CDR3 DNA is TGTGCCAGCAGCCGCCTGGGGACAGGGCGTGAAAAACTGTTTTTT. The J gene is TRBJ1-4, the V gene TRBV7-9; 9 bases fit TRBD1. Per the germline V gene, CDR1 is SEHNR and CDR2 is FQNEAQ (reference sequence). V gave up 5 bases and J gave up 7 bases; unmatched junction bases: 8. This CDR3 is built from 15 residues.

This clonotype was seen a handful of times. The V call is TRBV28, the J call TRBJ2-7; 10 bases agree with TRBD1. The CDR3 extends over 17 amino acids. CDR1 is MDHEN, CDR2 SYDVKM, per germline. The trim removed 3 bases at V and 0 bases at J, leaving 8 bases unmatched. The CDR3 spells CASSFRGQGPSSYEQYF. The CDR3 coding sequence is TGTGCCAGCAGTTTTAGGGGACAGGGGCCTTCCTCCTACGAGCAGTACTTC.

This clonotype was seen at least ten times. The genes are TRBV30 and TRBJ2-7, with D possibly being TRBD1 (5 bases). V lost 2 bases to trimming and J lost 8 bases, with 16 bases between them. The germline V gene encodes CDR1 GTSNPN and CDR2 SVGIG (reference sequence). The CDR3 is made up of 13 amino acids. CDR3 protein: CAWSRRGIWKQYF. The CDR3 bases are TGTGCCTGGAGTCGAAGGGGCATCTGGAAGCAGTACTTC.

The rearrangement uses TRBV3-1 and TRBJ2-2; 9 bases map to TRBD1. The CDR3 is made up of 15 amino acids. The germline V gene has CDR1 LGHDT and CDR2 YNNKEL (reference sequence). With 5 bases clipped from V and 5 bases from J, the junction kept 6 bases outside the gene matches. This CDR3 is CASSYGTGWTGELFF. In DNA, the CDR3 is TGTGCCAGCAGCTATGGGACAGGGTGGACCGGGGAGCTGTTTTTT.

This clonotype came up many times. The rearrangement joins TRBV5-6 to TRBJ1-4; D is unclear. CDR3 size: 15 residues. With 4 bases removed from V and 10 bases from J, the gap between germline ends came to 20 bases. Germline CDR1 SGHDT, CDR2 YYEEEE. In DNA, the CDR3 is TGTGCCAGCAGCCTTCGGGTCTCAGGAATGGCAAAACTGTTTTTT. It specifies CASSLRVSGMAKLFF.